The rows below give T cell receptor beta chains drawn from one sample of a study of blood T cell repertoires in COVID-19. Assay used: immunoSEQ multiplex PCR; TCRdb lists only in-frame clones, some missing. Seen here are around 370,000 clones, roughly 90% observed once, and the top ten hold around 7%. The source material was peripheral blood. All receptors come from a man aged 18 to 35 with active or convalescent COVID-19. Both conserved end residues are part of each CDR3. Fields, in order: D gene, V gene, J gene, clone size, CDR3 protein, CDR3 DNA. D genes are given only for firm matches. Some rows mark clone size as missing; the rest say once, few, many or name a class of expanded clone.

d_call: TRBD2
v_call: TRBV29-1
j_call: TRBJ2-1
clone_size: NA
cdr3_aa: CSVEFLAGVNEQFF
cdr3_nt: TGCAGCGTTGAATTCCTAGCGGGGGTAAATGAGCAGTTCTTC

d_call: TRBD1
v_call: TRBV24-1
j_call: TRBJ2-7
clone_size: NA
cdr3_aa: CATSAPGQDYEQYF
cdr3_nt: TGTGCCACCAGTGCCCCGGGACAGGACTACGAGCAGTACTTC

d_call: NA
v_call: TRBV4-3
j_call: TRBJ2-1
clone_size: NA
cdr3_aa: CASSQDTRGWYNEQFF
cdr3_nt: TGCGCCAGCAGCCAAGATACCCGGGGTTGGTACAATGAGCAGTTCTTC

d_call: NA
v_call: TRBV6-5
j_call: TRBJ1-1
clone_size: NA
cdr3_aa: CASNRQMNTEAFF
cdr3_nt: TGTGCCAGCAATCGACAGATGAACACTGAAGCTTTCTTT

d_call: NA
v_call: TRBV19
j_call: TRBJ2-7
clone_size: NA
cdr3_aa: CASAWAGSSYEQYF
cdr3_nt: TGTGCCAGTGCCTGGGCGGGGAGCTCCTACGAGCAGTACTTC

d_call: TRBD1
v_call: TRBV7-9
j_call: TRBJ2-1
clone_size: NA
cdr3_aa: CASSSPGQGYNEQFF
cdr3_nt: TGTGCCAGCAGCTCACCGGGACAGGGATACAATGAGCAGTTCTTC

d_call: TRBD1
v_call: TRBV7-2
j_call: TRBJ1-6
clone_size: NA
cdr3_aa: CASSESGGAGSPLHF
cdr3_nt: TGTGCCAGCAGTGAGTCAGGGGGCGCGGGGTCACCCCTCCACTTT

d_call: TRBD1
v_call: TRBV7-6
j_call: TRBJ1-4
clone_size: NA
cdr3_aa: CASSSILNRGGDEKLFF
cdr3_nt: TGTGCCAGCAGCTCCATCCTAAACAGGGGAGGAGATGAAAAACTGTTTTTT

d_call: TRBD1
v_call: TRBV2
j_call: TRBJ1-5
clone_size: NA
cdr3_aa: CASRDRGSNQPQHF
cdr3_nt: TGTGCCAGCAGGGACAGGGGTAGCAATCAGCCCCAGCATTTT

d_call: NA
v_call: TRBV28
j_call: TRBJ1-2
clone_size: NA
cdr3_aa: CASVQSGIYGYTF
cdr3_nt: TGTGCCAGCGTACAAAGCGGGATCTATGGCTACACCTTC

d_call: TRBD2
v_call: TRBV2
j_call: TRBJ2-3
clone_size: NA
cdr3_aa: CASSGGASGRTDTQYF
cdr3_nt: TGTGCCAGCAGTGGGGGGGCTAGCGGGCGCACAGATACGCAGTATTTT

d_call: TRBD1
v_call: TRBV6-5
j_call: TRBJ2-7
clone_size: NA
cdr3_aa: CASSTDRGWGYEQYF
cdr3_nt: TGTGCCAGCAGTACCGACAGGGGATGGGGATACGAGCAGTACTTC

d_call: NA
v_call: TRBV28
j_call: TRBJ1-2
clone_size: NA
cdr3_aa: CASSVQGRGYTF
cdr3_nt: TGTGCCAGCAGTGTACAGGGAAGAGGCTACACCTTC

d_call: TRBD1
v_call: TRBV3-1/TRBV3-2
j_call: TRBJ1-3
clone_size: NA
cdr3_aa: CASSQAPQDRGRFGSGNTIYF
cdr3_nt: TGTGCCAGCAGCCAAGCCCCCCAGGACAGGGGGCGATTTGGGTCTGGAAACACCATATATTTT

d_call: TRBD1
v_call: TRBV7-2
j_call: TRBJ1-1
clone_size: NA
cdr3_aa: CASSQGTGLNTEAFF
cdr3_nt: TGTGCCAGCAGCCAAGGGACAGGCCTTAACACTGAAGCTTTCTTT

d_call: NA
v_call: TRBV5-1
j_call: TRBJ2-7
clone_size: NA
cdr3_aa: CASSFSVPYEQYF
cdr3_nt: TGCGCCAGCAGCTTTTCAGTCCCCTACGAGCAGTACTTC

d_call: TRBD1
v_call: TRBV13
j_call: TRBJ2-7
clone_size: NA
cdr3_aa: CASSLGQGGYEQYF
cdr3_nt: TGTGCCAGCAGCTTGGGACAGGGGGGCTACGAGCAGTACTTC

d_call: TRBD1
v_call: TRBV7-3
j_call: TRBJ2-3
clone_size: NA
cdr3_aa: CASSFGQGTDTQYF
cdr3_nt: TGTGCCAGCAGCTTCGGACAGGGAACAGATACGCAGTATTTT

d_call: TRBD2
v_call: TRBV5-1
j_call: TRBJ2-2
clone_size: NA
cdr3_aa: CASSLGLAGSGELFF
cdr3_nt: TGCGCCAGCAGCTTAGGCCTAGCGGGTTCCGGGGAGCTGTTTTTT

d_call: NA
v_call: TRBV29-1
j_call: TRBJ1-1
clone_size: once
cdr3_aa: CSVDSLGKEAFF
cdr3_nt: TGCAGCGTTGATTCTCTCGGGAAGGAAGCTTTCTTT

d_call: NA
v_call: TRBV11-2
j_call: TRBJ1-4
clone_size: NA
cdr3_aa: CASSMGRLLNEKLFF
cdr3_nt: TGTGCCAGCAGTATGGGCCGGCTCCTAAATGAAAAACTGTTTTTT

d_call: TRBD1
v_call: TRBV28
j_call: TRBJ2-7
clone_size: NA
cdr3_aa: CASRQGEYEQYF
cdr3_nt: TGTGCCAGCAGACAGGGGGAATACGAGCAGTACTTC